These T cell receptor beta chains were read from a single sample in a study of blood T cell repertoires in COVID-19. The data were produced by immunoSEQ multiplex PCR, yet TCRdb's version contains in-frame clones alone and is incomplete. The sample lists about 100,000 clones, roughly 87% occurring once. Source material: peripheral blood. The receptors were gathered from a man aged 25 to 40 in a cohort sampled during active COVID-19. Both conserved end residues are part of each CDR3. A D gene is named only where the DNA matches it firmly. Expanded clones get a size class; other rows say once, few or many, or leave the size out.

CDR3nt	CDR3aa	j_gene	abundance	d_gene	v_gene
TGTGCCAGCGGAAGGGGGGGAGGCTATGGCTACACCTTC	CASGRGGGYGYTF	TRBJ1-2	once	-	TRBV12-3/TRBV12-4
TGTGCCAGCAGCTCGCAGGGAGGGAACACTGAAGCTTTCTTT	CASSSQGGNTEAFF	TRBJ1-1	-	-	TRBV7-3
TGTGCCAGCGCCCCAGGGGCAATGAACACTGAAGCTTTCTTT	CASAPGAMNTEAFF	TRBJ1-1	-	-	TRBV7-3
TGCGCCAGCAGCACCACAACAGGCTCAGGGAATGAAAAACTGTTTTTT	CASSTTTGSGNEKLFF	TRBJ1-4	-	-	TRBV5-1
TGTGCCAGCAGCTTTCAGAATAATTCACCCCTCCACTTT	CASSFQNNSPLHF	TRBJ1-6	-	-	TRBV7-8
TGTGCCAGCAGGGAAACGACAGGGTACACTGAAGCTTTCTTT	CASRETTGYTEAFF	TRBJ1-1	once	TRBD1	TRBV2
TGTGCCAGTAGGGACACCTACTATGGCTACACCTTC	CASRDTYYGYTF	TRBJ1-2	-	-	TRBV19
TGTGCCAGCAGCTTAAAAGGGGAGGTTACGGAGGAGCAGTACTTC	CASSLKGEVTEEQYF	TRBJ2-7	once	-	TRBV7-3
TGTGCCAGCTCACCACTCACAGCTTCCTCTGGGGCCAACGTCCTGACTTTC	CASSPLTASSGANVLTF	TRBJ2-6	few	-	TRBV18
TGCGCCAGCAGCCCCGGGCGAAGAGGGTCTGGGGCCAACGTCCTGACTTTC	CASSPGRRGSGANVLTF	TRBJ2-6	-	-	TRBV4-1